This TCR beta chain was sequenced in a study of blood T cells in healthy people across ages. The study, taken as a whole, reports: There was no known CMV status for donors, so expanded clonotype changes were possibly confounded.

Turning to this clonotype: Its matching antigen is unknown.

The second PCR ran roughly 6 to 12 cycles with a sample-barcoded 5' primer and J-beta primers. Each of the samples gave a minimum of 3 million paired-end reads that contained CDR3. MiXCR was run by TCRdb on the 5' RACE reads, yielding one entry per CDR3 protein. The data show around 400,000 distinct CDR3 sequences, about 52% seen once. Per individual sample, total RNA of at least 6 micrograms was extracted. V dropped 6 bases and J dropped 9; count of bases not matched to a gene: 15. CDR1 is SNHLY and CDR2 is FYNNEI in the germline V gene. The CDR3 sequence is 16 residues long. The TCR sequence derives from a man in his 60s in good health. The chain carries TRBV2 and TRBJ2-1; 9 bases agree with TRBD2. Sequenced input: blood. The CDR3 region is CASSVNGLAGLGEQFF. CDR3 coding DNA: TGTGCCAGCAGCGTAAATGGTCTAGCGGGGTTGGGTGAGCAGTTCTTC.